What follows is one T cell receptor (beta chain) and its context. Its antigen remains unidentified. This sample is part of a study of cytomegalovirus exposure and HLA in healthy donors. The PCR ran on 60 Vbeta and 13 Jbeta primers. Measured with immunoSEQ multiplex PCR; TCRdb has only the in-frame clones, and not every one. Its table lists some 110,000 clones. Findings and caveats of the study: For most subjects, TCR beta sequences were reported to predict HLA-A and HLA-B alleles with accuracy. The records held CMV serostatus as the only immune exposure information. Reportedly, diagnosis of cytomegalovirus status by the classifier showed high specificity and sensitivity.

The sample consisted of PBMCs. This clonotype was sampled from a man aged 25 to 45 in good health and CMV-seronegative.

CDR3 loop: CASSLNPGGKGDTDTQYF. For the CDR3, the DNA is TGTGCCAGCAGCTTAAATCCGGGGGGGAAAGGGGACACAGATACGCAGTATTTT. The chain recombines TRBV7-3 with TRBJ2-3, with 8 bases fitting TRBD2. Germline V gene lookup returns CDR1 SGHTA and CDR2 FQGTGA. After removal of 1 base from V and 2 bases from J, the junction contained 11 bases not matched to a gene. The CDR3 length is 18 residues.